Shown below are 22 T cell receptor beta chains from a single sample sequenced in a study of regulatory T cells in long-lasting Graves disease. Time point reported: persistent/refractory GD, antithyroid drugs over 5 years with positive TRAb. PBMC-derived RNA was used for the TCR library. To make TCR beta libraries, researchers used iRepertoire HTBI primers and Arm-PCR of CDR3 regions. TCRdb reprocessed the multiplex PCR reads with MiXCR, giving one entry per CDR3 protein. Of under 350,000 distinct CDR3 sequences in the sample, around 23% are singletons; the top ten hold about 61%. The source material was peripheral blood mononuclear cells (PBMCs), sampled when the disease was refractory, from a patient treated with antithyroid drugs. These TCRs come from a female donor with Graves disease.

On this clonotype: One end of the junction fails to match germline, which may point to a read error. The chain uses TRBV11-2 and TRBJ1-3; D gene ambiguous. This CDR3 is 13 amino acids long. CDR1 SGHAT and CDR2 FQNNGV come from the germline V gene. CDR3 nucleotides: TGTGCCAGCAGCTTCGGACGGGGAAGCACCATATATTTT. Encoded protein: CASSFGRGSTIYF.

The J gene is TRBJ1-1, the V gene TRBV29-1, with a possible D match to TRBD1 (5 bases). V lost 1 base and J 4 bases, leaving 13 bases between the germline ends. The CDR3 covers 14 residues. Germline assignment: CDR1 SQVTM and CDR2 ANQGSEA. CDR3 coding DNA: TGCAGCGTTGAAGTGGGGGGACGGGGCACTGAAGCTTTCTTT. It codes for CSVEVGGRGTEAFF.

The DNA of the CDR3 is TGTGCCTGGAGTCAAACCGTGGGACAGTTCCGAGGCGCCTACGAGCAGTACTTC. Translation: CAWSQTVGQFRGAYEQYF. The chain has TRBV30 and TRBJ2-7; TRBD1 aligns across 7 bases. This CDR3 has 18 residues. The V and J ends lost 2 bases and 2 bases, in that order; junction bases with no gene match: 18. Germline CDR1 is GTSNPN and CDR2 is SVGIG (reference sequence).

The chain uses TRBV29-1 and TRBJ1-5; D is possibly TRBD1 (6 bases). The ends were cut back, 7 bases at V and 8 bases at J, with 15 bases in the middle. This CDR3 has 12 residues. CDR1 and CDR2 (germline): SQVTM, ANQGSEA. As DNA, the CDR3 is TGCAGCGCCGGCAACAGGGATGAGCCCCAGCATTTT. This gives the protein CSAGNRDEPQHF.

In its sample, this clonotype was seen a few times. The genes are TRBV28 and TRBJ1-1; 9 positions agree with TRBD1. CDR1 is MDHEN and CDR2 is SYDVKM in the germline V gene. CDR3 length: 18 residues. Germline trimming cut 5 bases from V and 1 base from J; bases unmatched to any gene: 14. The CDR3 region has the DNA TGTGCCAGCAGTCATATATCGTGGACAGGGGAGGGGAACACTGAAGCTTTCTTT. This encodes CASSHISWTGEGNTEAFF. Drawing the rest from reference TRBV28 and TRBJ1-1, the complete variable domain is DVKVTQSSRYLVKRTGEKVFLECVQDMDHENMFWYRQDPGLGLRLIYFSYDVKMKEKGDIPEGYSVSREKKERFSLILESASTNQTSMYLCASSHISWTGEGNTEAFFGQGTRLTVV.

The rearrangement joins TRBV7-2 to TRBJ2-3; 13 nucleotides line up with TRBD2. The CDR3 spans 17 residues. Losses at the gene ends were 4 bases for V and 2 bases for J; bases not matched to a gene: 6. Germline loops: CDR1 SGHTA, CDR2 FQGNSA. The CDR3 protein is CASSYTSGRGNTDTQYF. Written as DNA, the CDR3 is TGTGCCAGCAGCTACACTAGCGGGAGGGGGAACACAGATACGCAGTATTTT.

This clonotype came up a few times. Here the CDR3 DNA reads TGTGCCAGCAGCCAAGATAGTGGGGTTGCTGGGGCCAACGTCCTGACTTTC. It encodes CASSQDSGVAGANVLTF. The chain couples TRBV4-2 to TRBJ2-6; D not certain. The germline V and J ends were trimmed by 0 bases and 2 bases, with 11 bases remaining between them. The CDR3 loop spans 17 amino acids. Germline lookup yields CDR1 LGHNA and CDR2 YNFKEQ.

A few counts support this clonotype. The V gene is TRBV20-1, the J gene TRBJ2-7; D may be TRBD2 (5 bases). This CDR3 spans 14 amino acids. Germline CDR1 DFQATT, CDR2 SNEGSKA (reference sequence). V was pared by 0 bases and J by 3 bases, with 12 bases between. The CDR3: CSARDGVRGYEQYF. The CDR3 nucleotides read TGCAGTGCTAGAGATGGAGTTCGGGGCTACGAGCAGTACTTC.

Ten or more counts support this clonotype. The chain employs TRBV2 and TRBJ1-5; D might be TRBD1 (5 bases). Trimming took off 7 bases at V and 7 bases at J, with 11 bases between the two ends. Germline V gives CDR1 SNHLY, CDR2 FYNNEI. There are 12 residues in the CDR3. In DNA form, the CDR3 reads TGTGCCAGCACCATGGGGGGGCAGCCCCAGCATTTT. Translated: CASTMGGQPQHF.

The CDR3: CASSRGGTFLSGANVLTF. CDR3 in DNA: TGTGCCAGCAGCCGAGGGGGGACGTTTTTGTCTGGGGCCAACGTCCTGACTTTC. J is TRBJ2-6 and V is TRBV7-9; the D call may be TRBD1 or TRBD2 (6 bases each). Germline CDR1 reads SEHNR; CDR2 reads FQNEAQ (reference sequence). Trimming pared 5 bases from V and 1 base from J, leaving 18 bases between. The CDR3 is 18 residues long.

The chain employs TRBV30 and TRBJ2-1; possibly TRBD1 or TRBD2 for D (5 bases each). Germline V gene sequence: CDR1 GTSNPN, CDR2 SVGIG (reference sequence). This CDR3 has 12 residues. V gave up 8 bases and J gave up 4 bases, with 12 bases separating them. CDR3 protein: CARDGLYNEQFF. The CDR3 nucleotides read TGTGCCCGGGACGGATTATACAATGAGCAGTTCTTC.

In its sample, this clonotype was seen many times. This chain uses TRBV29-1 with TRBJ1-5; 7 nucleotides match TRBD1. The CDR3 loop spans 12 amino acids. J was trimmed by 6 bases and V by 4 bases; bases with no gene match: 3. Germline assignment: CDR1 SQVTM and CDR2 ANQGSEA. CDR3: CSVGQGGQPQHF. The DNA for the CDR3 is TGCAGCGTTGGACAGGGCGGTCAGCCCCAGCATTTT.

The chain recombines TRBV29-1 with TRBJ1-2, with D uncertain. Deletions cut 4 bases from V and 6 bases from J, with 9 bases between. The germline V gene encodes CDR1 SQVTM and CDR2 ANQGSEA. This CDR3 has 11 amino acids. The CDR3 bases are TGCAGCGTTGGGGCAGTAGATGGCTACACCTTC. Protein sequence: CSVGAVDGYTF.

CDR3 sequence reads: CASSQVYWGSDTEAFF. The CDR3 DNA reads TGTGCCAGCAGCCAAGTTTACTGGGGTTCAGACACTGAAGCTTTCTTT. V and J are TRBV4-2 and TRBJ1-1, with unresolved D. Germline-derived CDR1 and CDR2 are LGHNA and YNFKEQ. The CDR3 consists of 16 residues. V dropped 1 base and J dropped 3 bases, with 15 bases sitting between them.

This sequence joins TRBV20-1 and TRBJ2-7, with TRBD1 matching over 12 bases. The CDR3 is 15 residues long. CDR1 is DFQATT and CDR2 is SNEGSKA in the germline V gene (reference sequence). V lost 3 bases, J lost 5 bases, and 8 bases stayed unmatched. CDR3 amino acids: CSASGGTGGLDEQYF. For the CDR3, the DNA is TGCAGTGCTAGCGGAGGGACAGGGGGCCTCGACGAGCAGTACTTC.

This clonotype occurred a few times. V usage is TRBV27 and J usage is TRBJ2-7; the match to TRBD1 covers 7 bases. Germline V lookup: CDR1 MNHEY, CDR2 SMNVEV (reference sequence). Unmatched junction bases numbered 13, after V lost 4 bases and J lost 7 bases. The CDR3 is made up of 15 amino acids. Here the CDR3 reads CASSSYRTGLGEQYF. CDR3 nucleotide sequence: TGTGCCAGCAGTTCATACCGGACAGGTCTGGGAGAGCAGTACTTC.

This clonotype was seen at least ten times. The chain combines TRBV11-2 with TRBJ2-7; D possibly uses TRBD1 or TRBD2 (5 bases each). This CDR3 has 12 amino acids. From germline, CDR1 is SGHAT and CDR2 FQNNGV. The V and J ends lost 5 bases and 6 bases respectively, with 11 bases between them. In nucleotides, the CDR3 is TGTGCCAGCAGCATCTGGGACGGCGAGCAGTACTTC. Translating gives CASSIWDGEQYF.

This clonotype came up once. The CDR3 sequence is CSVEAPTSGSSREQFF. CDR3 coding DNA: TGCAGCGTTGAAGCGCCGACTAGCGGGAGTTCTCGTGAGCAGTTCTTC. This chain uses TRBV29-1 with TRBJ2-1; 12 nucleotides match TRBD2. The junction had 10 bases not matched to a gene; V was cut back by 1 base and J by 9 bases. Germline V gives CDR1 SQVTM, CDR2 ANQGSEA. The CDR3 consists of 16 residues.

With respect to this clonotype: Sequence at one end of the junction differs from germline and may be a read error. This sequence joins TRBV7-8 and TRBJ2-7; possibly TRBD2 for D (7 bases). Germline lookup yields CDR1 SGHVS and CDR2 FQNEAQ. The length of the CDR3 is 15 residues. The DNA of the CDR3 is TGTGCCAGCAGCTTAGGGGGGGGGGCAGGAAACGAGCGGTACTTC. Its translation: CASSLGGGAGNERYF.

Of note for this clonotype: This sequence may be a read error, since a much larger clone differs from it by one base. This chain connects TRBV11-2 to TRBJ2-7, with 7 bases aligning to TRBD2. Germline CDR1 SGHAT, CDR2 FQNNGV. There are 15 residues in the CDR3. The CDR3 loop reads CAGSPMGGSSYEQYF. CDR3 in DNA: TGTGCCGGCAGCCCCATGGGGGGGAGCTCCTACGAGCAGTACTTC.

This chain links TRBV5-1 with TRBJ2-1; TRBD1 is a possible D gene (7 bases). Germline V gives CDR1 SGHRS, CDR2 YFSETQ. This CDR3 region has 19 residues. V gave up 5 bases and J gave up 7 bases, with 31 bases separating them. Written as DNA, the CDR3 is TGCGCCAGCAGAACAGGGGCGACTGGGGAACTAGCCGGGTGGAATGAGCAGTTCTTC. Protein sequence: CASRTGATGELAGWNEQFF.

There are many counts of this clonotype. This chain links TRBV30 with TRBJ1-2, with TRBD1 identical over 9 bases. This CDR3 has 13 residues. Germline V gene data show CDR1 as GTSNPN and CDR2 as SVGIG (reference sequence). Trimming removed 0 bases from V and 7 bases from J; junction bases left unmatched: 3. CDR3 sequence reads: CAWSVQGARGYTF. CDR3 bases: TGTGCCTGGAGTGTACAGGGGGCTCGTGGCTACACCTTC.